This TCR beta chain was identified in a study of T-cell reconstitution after alpha-beta-depleted transplantation in children. Overall study findings and caveats: About two months after transplant, alpha-beta T cells reportedly came from several hundred expanded graft clones. Elevated TCRbeta diversity at day 60 was traced, in some patients, to surviving recipient T cells and thymic progenitors. Newly generated T cells supplied most T-cell counts and diversity one year post-transplant.

Unique molecular identifiers were used to barcode this TCRbeta library. MiXCR, run by TCRdb on the PCR reads, gives a single entry per CDR3 protein. This table has some 290,000 distinct CDR3 sequences, approximately 20% appearing once. The CDR3 spans 16 residues. Germline loops: CDR1 MGHRA, CDR2 YSYEKL. Trimming cost V 0 bases and J 5 bases, with 14 bases left between them. This clonotype was seen more than once but under ten times. Its antigen remains unidentified. The receptor comes from a male patient younger than 18 who had a stem cell transplant for acute lymphoblastic leukemia, so the T cells may come from the graft donor. This chain joins TRBV4-1 and TRBJ2-1, with a tentative D call TRBD2 (6 bases). Sequenced here: PBMCs, mostly from graft donor cells, sampled 180 days after TCRalphabeta/CD19-depleted stem cell transplant. The CDR3 DNA reads TGCGCCAGCAGCCAAGATCGGGGGAGCCCTCACAATGAGCAGTTCTTC. It is translated as CASSQDRGSPHNEQFF.